This T cell receptor (beta chain) is drawn from a study of blood T cell repertoires in COVID-19. Study background: COVID-19 samples from acute and convalescent phases originated in the United States, Italy and Spain. The cDNA or gDNA used as material had been derived from T cells, B-cell-depleted T cells, or PBMCs.

In the authors' workflow: Researchers report that nucleated cell counts were estimated from reference gene primer amplification. Sequenced by immunoSEQ multiplex PCR; TCRdb stores in-frame clones only, minus some. Clonal size and the V and J genes are those of that table, whereas D and trimming came from the DNA. The sample has about 49,000 clones; roughly nine tenths are singletons. The TCR sequence derives from a middle-aged man with active COVID-19. Sequencing was performed on peripheral blood.

The DNA for the CDR3 is TGTGCCAGCAGTGAAGCGCCATATGTCGGGACAGCGGATGAAAAACTGTTTTTT. Translation: CASSEAPYVGTADEKLFF. The rearrangement uses TRBV6-1 and TRBJ1-4; 7 nucleotides match TRBD1. V lost 0 bases and J lost 6; bases outside the gene matches: 13. The CDR3 is made up of 18 amino acids. Germline assignment: CDR1 MNHNS and CDR2 SASEGT.